The present TCR beta chain was sequenced within a study of response to subunit inactivated influenza vaccine (dated by TCRdb to about 2018). Looking at the study overall: Deep quantitative T cell receptor repertoire profiling was used in the study to track responses to a trivalent subunit inactivated influenza vaccine. Findings and caveats that apply to the study as a whole: It was suggested by the authors that each seasonal influenza vaccination may recruit only a limited number of new T cells.

The library was obtained by RT-PCR. The reads were generated on an Illumina HiSeq 2500. TCRdb trimmed the raw reads at Q25, called clones with MiXCR and kept productive beta chains. Every distinct CDR3 protein forms one entry, paired with its most common genes and DNA. The sample table records 650,000 to 850,000 distinct CDR3 sequences; about 15% of these occur just once. Approximately 6.5% of the sample is held by the ten biggest clonotypes. The CDR3 holds 13 amino acids from the cysteine to the phenylalanine. The sequence is cut down to CDR3 DNA, 39 bases in frame from base 1. V was cut back by 3 bases and J by 8 bases, leaving a gap of 13 bases between them. This clonotype was detected many times. Its target antigen remains unknown. Base qualities are not recorded, but no much larger clone differs from it by a single base.

Here the sequenced sample was PBMCs from blood, taken approximately 15 days before vaccination. The sequence joins TRBV12-3 or TRBV12-4 to TRBJ1-2; TRBD1 is possibly the D segment (5 matching bases). The TCR originated in a man aged 50 to 59 who received an inactivated influenza vaccine. Donor details come from another sample of the same person, matched by shared clones. The DNA reads as follows: TGTGCCAGCAGTTTGACCAGGGTGAAGGGCTACACCTTC. This sequence encodes CASSLTRVKGYTF.